The entry that follows covers one TCR beta chain sequence. PCR was performed a second time for about 7 to 12 cycles using a sample-barcoded 5' primer and a J-beta primer mix. From the 5' RACE reads, TCRdb called clonotypes with MiXCR, one entry per CDR3 protein. The table has 1.4 million or so distinct CDR3 sequences, approximately 43% seen once. These data come from a study of blood T cells in healthy people across ages. Sequencing used blood. The TCR sequence derives from a woman aged 18 to 35 in good health.

The CDR3 reads CAISDTGTGGIGNQPQHF. The CDR3 region has the DNA TGTGCCATCAGTGATACTGGGACAGGGGGGATCGGCAATCAGCCCCAGCATTTT. The rearrangement links TRBV10-3 to TRBJ1-5; 11 bases line up with TRBD1. With 3 bases clipped from V and 2 bases from J, the junction kept 9 bases outside the gene matches. CDR1 ENHRY and CDR2 SYGVKD come from the germline V gene. This CDR3 has 18 residues.